Listed below are T cell receptor beta chains from one sample, sequenced in a study of cytomegalovirus exposure and HLA in healthy donors. Clones were sequenced by immunoSEQ multiplex PCR, and TCRdb holds only the in-frame ones, with some missing. The sample contains 110,000 to 150,000 clones, 60% to 85% of which appear only once. The sample was PBMCs. The receptors originated from a male donor in good health and CMV-seropositive. Each CDR3 is given with its conserved first and last residue.

v_call	j_call	cdr3_aa
TRBV28	TRBJ1-6	CASSPGTGGLPLHF
TRBV25-1	TRBJ1-1	CASSGPEAFF
TRBV11-2	TRBJ2-7	CASSGAGEQYF
TRBV10-1	TRBJ2-3	CASSRQGVQYF
TRBV9	TRBJ2-1	CASSVQAGGEDEQFF
TRBV19	TRBJ1-2	CASSITQNYGYTF
TRBV5-4	TRBJ2-5	CASSLAGTALRELLETQYF
TRBV10-3	TRBJ2-5	CAISPGLAGEGWETQYF
TRBV7-9	TRBJ2-7	CASGGQGLDEQYF
TRBV9	TRBJ2-5	CASSALATLTETQYF
TRBV6-1	TRBJ2-1	CASIRTGHYNEQFF
TRBV6-5	TRBJ2-7	CASSPRTSGNEQYF
TRBV18	TRBJ2-1	CASSPSGLEIYNEQFF
TRBV7-7	TRBJ1-6	CASSVETGGSPLHF
TRBV18	TRBJ1-3	CASSPPVYSGNTIYF
TRBV6-6	TRBJ1-6	CASEGSWVGNSPLHF
TRBV29-1	TRBJ2-5	CSVEDPHREAGVETQYF
TRBV6-5	TRBJ2-7	CASSYARTGYEQYF
TRBV6-5	TRBJ2-7	CASRGLERATYEQYF
TRBV4-3	TRBJ2-2	CASSQPIAGDTGELFF
TRBV29-1	TRBJ2-3	CSVEAGQGIDTQYF
TRBV19	TRBJ2-1	CASRSGTGGIYEQFF
TRBV13	TRBJ1-1	CASSPLTGMNTEAFF
TRBV5-1	TRBJ2-7	CASSVTSAIPYEQYF
TRBV18	TRBJ1-1	CASSPNHLGANTEAFF
TRBV29-1	TRBJ2-7	CSVDGREGLDEQYF
TRBV7-8	TRBJ2-7	CASSLVARNYEQYF
TRBV29-1	TRBJ2-3	CSVVPTGGSTDTQYF
TRBV28	.	CARRGGRAYEQYF
TRBV7-6	TRBJ2-3	CASSPRGSTDTQYF
TRBV2	TRBJ2-7	CASSERGGYGEQYF
TRBV21-1	TRBJ2-2	CASSNCRDRGGELFF
TRBV9	TRBJ2-7	CASSVAFGSSNEQYF
TRBV4-1	TRBJ2-7	CASSQASTGGYGQYF
TRBV19	TRBJ2-1	CASRWGVEQFF
TRBV7-8	TRBJ2-3	CASSLFLTGDTDTQYF
TRBV19	TRBJ2-1	CASSPPTRSSYNEQFF
TRBV27	TRBJ2-2	CASSLLAGDTGELFF
TRBV7-9	TRBJ2-1	CASSSMPGLINEQFF
TRBV19	.	CASSPGQGRFYEQYF
TRBV7-3	TRBJ1-5	CASSPSSGQPQHF
TRBV7-9	TRBJ2-3	CASSLPTGGGQGDTQYF
TRBV19	TRBJ2-3	CASSSRRDTDTQYF
TRBV5-1	TRBJ2-7	CASSLLGLGGGRPYEQYF
TRBV15	TRBJ1-2	CATSIRTGNYGYTF
TRBV14	TRBJ1-1	CASSPQGYTEAFF
TRBV9	TRBJ2-3	CASSVAAGGPSDTQYF
TRBV5-4	TRBJ2-3	CASSLGGTGSDTQYF
TRBV4-3	TRBJ2-5	CASSRRTGTGGETQYF